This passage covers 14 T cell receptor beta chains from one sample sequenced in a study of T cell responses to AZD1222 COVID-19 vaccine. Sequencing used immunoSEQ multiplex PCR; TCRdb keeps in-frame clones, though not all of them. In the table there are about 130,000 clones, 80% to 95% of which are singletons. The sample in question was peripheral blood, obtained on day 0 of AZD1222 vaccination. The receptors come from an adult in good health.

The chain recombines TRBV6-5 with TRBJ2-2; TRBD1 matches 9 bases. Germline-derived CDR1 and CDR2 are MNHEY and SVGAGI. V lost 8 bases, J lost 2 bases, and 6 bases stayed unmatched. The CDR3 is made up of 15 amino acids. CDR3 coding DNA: TGTGCCAGCCGAGAGGGACAGGGCAACACCGGGGAGCTGTTTTTT. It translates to CASREGQGNTGELFF.

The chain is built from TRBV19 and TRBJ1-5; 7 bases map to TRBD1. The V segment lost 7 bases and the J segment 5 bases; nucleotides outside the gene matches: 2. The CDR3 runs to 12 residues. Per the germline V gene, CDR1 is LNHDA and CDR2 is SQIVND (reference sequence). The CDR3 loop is CASMGTDQPQHF. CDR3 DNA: TGTGCCAGTATGGGGACAGATCAGCCCCAGCATTTT.

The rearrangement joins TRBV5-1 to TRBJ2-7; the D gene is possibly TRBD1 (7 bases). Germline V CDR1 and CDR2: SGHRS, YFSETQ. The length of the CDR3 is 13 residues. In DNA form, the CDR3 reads TGCCCCACCAAGCGGCAGGGGGGTTACGAGCAGTACTTC. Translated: CPTKRQGGYEQYF.

CDR3 loop: CASSQGTEPQHF. In nucleotides, the CDR3 is TGTGCCAGCAGTCAGGGGACAGAGCCCCAGCATTTT. The chain is built from TRBV28 and TRBJ1-5; the match to TRBD1 covers 7 bases. There are 12 residues in the CDR3. The germline gives CDR1 MDHEN, CDR2 SYDVKM. V shed 5 bases and J 8 bases; nucleotides not matched to a gene: 3. Full variable domain (rest looked up from reference TRBV28 and TRBJ1-5): DVKVTQSSRYLVKRTGEKVFLECVQDMDHENMFWYRQDPGLGLRLIYFSYDVKMKEKGDIPEGYSVSREKKERFSLILESASTNQTSMYLCASSQGTEPQHFGDGTRLSIL.

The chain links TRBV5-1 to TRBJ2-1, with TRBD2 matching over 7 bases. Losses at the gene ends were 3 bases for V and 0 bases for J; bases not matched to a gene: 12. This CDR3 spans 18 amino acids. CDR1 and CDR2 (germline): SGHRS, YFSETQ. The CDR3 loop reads CASSSISSGPPSYNEQFF. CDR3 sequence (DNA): TGCGCCAGCAGCTCCATCTCTAGCGGCCCTCCCTCCTACAATGAGCAGTTCTTC.

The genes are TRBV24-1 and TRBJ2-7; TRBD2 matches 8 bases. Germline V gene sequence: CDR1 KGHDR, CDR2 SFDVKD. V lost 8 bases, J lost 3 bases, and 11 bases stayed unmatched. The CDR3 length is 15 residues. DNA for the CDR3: TGTGCCACCACTCCCGCGCGGGAGGCTGACTACGAGCAGTACTTC. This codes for CATTPAREADYEQYF.

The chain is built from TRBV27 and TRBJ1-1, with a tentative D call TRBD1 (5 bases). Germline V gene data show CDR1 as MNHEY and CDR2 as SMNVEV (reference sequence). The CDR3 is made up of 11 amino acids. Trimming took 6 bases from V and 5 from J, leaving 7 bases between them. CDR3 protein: CASSTGTEAFF. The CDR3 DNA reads TGTGCCAGCAGCACAGGTACTGAAGCTTTCTTT.

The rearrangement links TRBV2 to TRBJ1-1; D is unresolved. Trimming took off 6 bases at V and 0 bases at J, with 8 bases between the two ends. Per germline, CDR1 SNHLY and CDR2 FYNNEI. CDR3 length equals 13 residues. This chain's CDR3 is CASRYTLNTEAFF. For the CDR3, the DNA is TGTGCCAGCAGGTACACCTTGAACACTGAAGCTTTCTTT.

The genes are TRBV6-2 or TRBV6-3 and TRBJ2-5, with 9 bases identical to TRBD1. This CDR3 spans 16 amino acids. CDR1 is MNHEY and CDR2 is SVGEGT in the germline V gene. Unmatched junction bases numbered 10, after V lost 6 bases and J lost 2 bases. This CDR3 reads CASSNLIGQGQETQYF. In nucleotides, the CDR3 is TGTGCCAGCAGCAACCTCATTGGACAGGGGCAAGAGACCCAGTACTTC.

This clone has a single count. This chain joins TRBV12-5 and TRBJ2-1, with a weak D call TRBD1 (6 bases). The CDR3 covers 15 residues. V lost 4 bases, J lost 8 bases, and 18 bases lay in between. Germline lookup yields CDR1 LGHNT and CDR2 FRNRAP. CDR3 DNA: TGTGCTAGTGGTTCCAGACAGGACCCCTTTCATGAGCAGTTCTTC. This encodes CASGSRQDPFHEQFF. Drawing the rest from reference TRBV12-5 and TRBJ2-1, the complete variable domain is DARVTQTPRHKVTEMGQEVTMRCQPILGHNTVFWYRQTMMQGLELLAYFRNRAPLDDSGMPKDRFSAEMPDATLATLKIQPSEPRDSAVYFCASGSRQDPFHEQFFGPGTRLTVL.

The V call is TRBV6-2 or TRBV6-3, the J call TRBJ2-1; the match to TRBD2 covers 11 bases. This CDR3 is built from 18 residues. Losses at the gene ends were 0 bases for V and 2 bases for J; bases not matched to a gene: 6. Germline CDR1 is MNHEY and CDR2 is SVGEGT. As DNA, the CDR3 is TGTGCCAGCAGTTACTCGATGTATAGCGGGAGGGCCTACAATGAGCAGTTCTTC. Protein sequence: CASSYSMYSGRAYNEQFF.

The CDR3 DNA follows: TGTGCCAGCAGCCTGACTAGCGGGAGTGTGGGTGAGCAGTTCTTC. This translates into CASSLTSGSVGEQFF. The rearrangement links TRBV6-2 or TRBV6-3 to TRBJ2-1, with 12 bases identical to TRBD2. Germline CDR1 MNHEY, CDR2 SVGEGT. CDR3 length: 15 amino acids. Unmatched junction bases numbered 9, after V lost 6 bases and J lost 9 bases.

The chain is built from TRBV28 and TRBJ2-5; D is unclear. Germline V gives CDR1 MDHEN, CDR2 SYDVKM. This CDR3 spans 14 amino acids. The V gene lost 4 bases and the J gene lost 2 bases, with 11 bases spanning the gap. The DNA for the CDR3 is TGTGCCAGCAGTTCTGTGTCCAGACAAGAGACCCAGTACTTC. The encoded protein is CASSSVSRQETQYF.

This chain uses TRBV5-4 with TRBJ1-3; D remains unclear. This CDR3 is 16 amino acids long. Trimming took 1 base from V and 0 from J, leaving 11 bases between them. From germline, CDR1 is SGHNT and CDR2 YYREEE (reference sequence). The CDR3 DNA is TGTGCCAGCAGCTTGTGGGCAGGAGCCTCTGGAAACACCATATATTTT. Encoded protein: CASSLWAGASGNTIYF. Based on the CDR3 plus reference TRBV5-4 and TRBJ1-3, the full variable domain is ETGVTQSPTHLIKTRGQQVTLRCSSQSGHNTVSWYQQALGQGPQFIFQYYREEENGRGNFPPRFSGLQFPNYSSELNVNALELDDSALYLCASSLWAGASGNTIYFGEGSWLTVV.